The 12 T cell receptor beta chains reported below all come from one sample, sequenced in a study of post-analysis software for immune sequencing data. Regarding the study as a whole: TRBV segments more frequent in patients than in controls numbered several and included TRBV5-6, TRBV5-1 and TRBV20-1.

Every TCR beta cDNA library bore unique molecular identifiers. TCRdb used MiXCR to reprocess the PCR reads, holding one entry per CDR3 protein. The profile covers 820,000 or so distinct CDR3 sequences, with under 70% appearing a single time and roughly 4.4% taken by the ten largest. These TCRs' antigens remain unknown. The sample taken for sequencing was blood. Receptors originate from a girl aged 5 to 17 with multiple sclerosis.

This chain joins TRBV27 and TRBJ2-1; D unresolved. Trimming removed 10 bases from V and 8 bases from J, with 24 bases in between. CDR3 size: 15 residues. Germline V gives CDR1 MNHEY, CDR2 SMNVEV (reference sequence). CDR3 DNA: TGTGCCACTACATTTCGGGCTACGAGGCCAGATGAGCAGTTCTTC. This encodes CATTFRATRPDEQFF.

This clonotype has only a few counts. The chain employs TRBV29-1 and TRBJ2-7; 7 bases line up with TRBD1. The CDR3 covers 13 residues. In germline, CDR1 is SQVTM, CDR2 ANQGSEA. V dropped 4 bases and J dropped 2; count of bases not matched to a gene: 5. DNA of the CDR3: TGCAGCGTTGGTCACAGGGGCCCCTACGAGCAGTACTTC. It encodes CSVGHRGPYEQYF.

The chain links TRBV7-2 to TRBJ2-7; D is possibly TRBD1 or TRBD2 (5 bases each). The CDR3 is 15 amino acids. V lost 1 base to trimming and J lost 10 bases, with 20 bases between them. The germline V gene encodes CDR1 SGHTA and CDR2 FQGNSA. CDR3 sequence: CASSLEASSLRAQYF. CDR3 bases: TGTGCCAGCAGCTTAGAGGCTAGCTCGCTCAGGGCCCAGTACTTC. Looking up the rest from reference TRBV7-2 and TRBJ2-7 gives the full variable domain: GAGVSQSPSNKVTEKGKDVELRCDPISGHTALYWYRQSLGQGLEFLIYFQGNSAPDKSGLPSDRFSAERTGGSVSTLTIQRTQQEDSAVYLCASSLEASSLRAQYFGPGTRLTVT.

This clonotype has more than one count but fewer than ten. This chain links TRBV4-2 with TRBJ2-7; 10 positions match TRBD2. The CDR3 has 18 amino acids. V shed 1 base and J 3 bases; nucleotides not matched to a gene: 12. CDR1 is LGHNA, CDR2 YNFKEQ, per germline. CDR3 amino acids: CASSQASGGAGWSYEQYF. CDR3 sequence (DNA): TGTGCCAGCAGCCAAGCCAGCGGGGGGGCCGGTTGGAGCTACGAGCAGTACTTC.

CDR3 loop: CSARFGGRSGDTQYF. The DNA of the CDR3 is TGCAGTGCTAGATTTGGCGGGAGGAGTGGAGATACGCAGTATTTT. The chain uses TRBV20-1 and TRBJ2-3, with 8 bases matching TRBD2. V lost 2 bases to trimming and J lost 5 bases; unmatched junction nucleotides: 9. This CDR3 is built from 15 residues. The germline V gene has CDR1 DFQATT and CDR2 SNEGSKA (reference sequence).

The sample holds a few counts of this clonotype. The V and J genes are TRBV7-2 and TRBJ2-1, with D perhaps TRBD1 or TRBD2 (5 bases each). Germline loops: CDR1 SGHTA, CDR2 FQGNSA. This CDR3 is 16 amino acids long. V was clipped by 1 base and J by 9 bases, with 19 bases between them. This CDR3 reads CASSLDPGAYHGEQFF. For the CDR3, the DNA is TGTGCCAGCAGCTTAGACCCCGGGGCCTATCACGGTGAGCAGTTCTTC.

The rearrangement links TRBV6-5 to TRBJ1-4; D call uncertain. From germline, CDR1 is MNHEY and CDR2 SVGAGI. The CDR3 covers 19 residues. The V gene lost 0 bases and the J gene lost 7 bases, with 24 bases spanning the gap. The CDR3: CASSYSGLPGFRFSEKLFF. As DNA, the CDR3 is TGTGCCAGCAGTTACTCCGGTTTGCCCGGTTTCAGGTTCAGTGAAAAACTGTTTTTT.

CDR3 amino acids: CSVAHQRTDTQYF. In DNA, the CDR3 is TGCAGCGTTGCCCACCAACGCACAGATACGCAGTATTTT. This chain links TRBV29-1 with TRBJ2-3; no clear D. The CDR3 is 13 residues long. In germline, CDR1 is SQVTM, CDR2 ANQGSEA. The V end was cut by 4 bases, the J end by 1 base, with 9 bases between.

This rearrangement joins TRBV5-5 to TRBJ2-6; 15 bases fit TRBD2. The germline gives CDR1 SGHKS, CDR2 YYEKEE (reference sequence). J was trimmed by 1 base and V by 7 bases; bases with no gene match: 12. The CDR3 has 20 residues. The DNA of the CDR3 is TGTGCCAGCGGACATCGTTCAGGACTAGCGGGAGGGTCTGGGGCCAACGTCCTGACTTTC. Its translation is CASGHRSGLAGGSGANVLTF.

This clonotype was observed a few times. The gene calls are TRBV5-1 and TRBJ2-5; 8 bases match TRBD1. CDR3 size: 13 residues. Germline CDR1 is SGHRS and CDR2 is YFSETQ. The trim removed 4 bases at V and 5 bases at J, leaving 4 bases unmatched. DNA of the CDR3: TGCGCCAGCAGCATAAGGACAGGGGAGACCCAGTACTTC. Protein: CASSIRTGETQYF. The entire variable domain, with the rest obtained from reference TRBV5-1 and TRBJ2-5, is as follows: KAGVTQTPRYLIKTRGQQVTLSCSPISGHRSVSWYQQTPGQGLQFLFEYFSETQRNKGNFPGRFSGRQFSNSRSEMNVSTLELGDSALYLCASSIRTGETQYFGPGTRLLVL.

This sequence joins TRBV29-1 and TRBJ2-7, with 8 bases fitting TRBD2. This CDR3 has 15 amino acids. Per germline, CDR1 SQVTM and CDR2 ANQGSEA. V was pared by 2 bases and J by 2 bases, with 8 bases of the junction left unmatched. CDR3 sequence (DNA): TGCAGCGTTGAATGGGAGGTAGCGGGAACCTACGAGCAGTACTTC. Translating gives CSVEWEVAGTYEQYF.

There are a few counts of this clonotype. V and J are TRBV11-2 and TRBJ2-6; D is ambiguous. In germline, CDR1 is SGHAT, CDR2 FQNNGV. V lost 1 base and J 1 base, leaving 8 bases between the germline ends. This CDR3 contains 16 residues. DNA of the CDR3: TGTGCCAGCAGCTTAGTGGTTAATTCTGGGGCCAACGTCCTGACTTTC. Its protein product is CASSLVVNSGANVLTF.